The 4 T cell receptor beta chains below all came from one sample that was sequenced in a study of T cell repertoires in aging, cancer and after chemotherapy. Multiplex touch-down PCR with TRB-A/B primers amplified rearranged V-D-J TRB sequences. TCRdb reprocessed the multiplex PCR reads via MiXCR and lists one record per CDR3 protein. Of around 10,000 distinct CDR3 sequences in the sample, around 22% were seen once. Peripheral blood genomic DNA, not sorted cells or RNA, was the template. What was sequenced was blood. These receptor sequences come from a human donor in good health.

This clonotype is termed medium-sized. V gene TRBV15 combines with J gene TRBJ2-1; 7 nucleotides agree with TRBD2. This CDR3 region has 17 residues. V trimming: 2 bases; J trimming: 7 bases; junction bases outside the gene matches: 14. Germline V CDR1 and CDR2: LNHNV, YYDKDF (reference sequence). CDR3 protein: CATSRLGEGRRGNEQFF. The CDR3 DNA follows: TGTGCCACCAGCAGATTGGGGGAGGGGCGGAGGGGAAATGAGCAGTTCTTC.

A few counts support this clonotype. The chain has TRBV6-1 and TRBJ2-3; 8 bases line up with TRBD1. The CDR3 has 13 amino acids. The J segment lost 3 bases and the V segment lost 7 bases, leaving 3 bases of the junction unmatched. Germline V CDR1 and CDR2: MNHNS, SASEGT. The CDR3, as DNA: TGTGCCAGCACGACAGGGGAGACAGATACGCAGTATTTT. Protein: CASTTGETDTQYF.

Within the sample, this clonotype is medium-sized. The CDR3 loop is CASHRGSSSTGELFF. The CDR3 DNA follows: TGTGCCAGCCACAGGGGCTCGTCGAGCACCGGGGAGCTGTTTTTT. The V gene is TRBV6-2 or TRBV6-3, the J gene TRBJ2-2, with 7 bases identical to TRBD1. The J segment lost 4 bases and the V segment lost 8 bases, leaving 10 bases of the junction unmatched. Per the germline V gene, CDR1 is MNHEY and CDR2 is SVGEGT. The CDR3 is 15 residues long.

The chain has TRBV15 and TRBJ2-1; maybe TRBD2 (5 bases). CDR1 and CDR2 (germline): LNHNV, YYDKDF (reference sequence). The CDR3 extends over 15 amino acids. The V end was cut by 6 bases, the J end by 3 bases, with 15 bases between. Here the CDR3 reads CATSPGNTNYNEQFF. The CDR3 DNA reads TGTGCCACCAGTCCGGGGAACACTAACTACAATGAGCAGTTCTTC.